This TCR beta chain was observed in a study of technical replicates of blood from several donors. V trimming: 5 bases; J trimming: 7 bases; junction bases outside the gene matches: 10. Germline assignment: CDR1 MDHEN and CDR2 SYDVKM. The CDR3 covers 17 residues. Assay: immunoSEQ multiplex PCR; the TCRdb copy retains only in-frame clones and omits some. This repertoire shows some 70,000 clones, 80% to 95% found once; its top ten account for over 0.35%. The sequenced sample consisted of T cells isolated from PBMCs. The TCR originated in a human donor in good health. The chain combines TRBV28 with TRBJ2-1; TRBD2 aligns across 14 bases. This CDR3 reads CASSGGLAGVWKNEQFF. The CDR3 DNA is TGTGCCAGCAGTGGGGGACTAGCGGGAGTTTGGAAAAATGAGCAGTTCTTC.